This T cell receptor (beta chain) was captured in a study of blood T cell repertoires in COVID-19. Background on the study: Both acute and convalescent COVID-19 samples were obtained from the United States, Italy and Spain. The cDNA or gDNA used as material had been derived from T cells, B-cell-depleted T cells, or PBMCs.

Germline loops: CDR1 SGHRS, CDR2 YFSETQ. This CDR3 is built from 14 residues. The trim removed 5 bases at V and 4 bases at J, leaving 8 bases unmatched. As regards this clone: At the DNA level, this CDR3 is encoded by other sequences in the same sample as well.

Per the original data handling: Estimated nucleated cell counts came from reference gene primer amplification. Method: immunoSEQ multiplex PCR; TCRdb's copy keeps in-frame clones and lacks some. V and J calls and clone size follow that table, whereas D and trimming were derived from the DNA. In the table there are under 250,000 clones, more than 75% of which are singletons. J is TRBJ1-2 and V is TRBV5-1; 7 bases are a match to TRBD1. This sequence originates from a human donor in a cohort sampled during active COVID-19. The sample taken for sequencing was peripheral blood. CDR3 sequence (DNA): TGCGCCAGCAGTCTGTTGACAGGGAGCTATGGCTACACCTTC. Protein: CASSLLTGSYGYTF.